A selection of T cell receptor beta chains follows, all from one sample in a study of PD-1 blockade in classical Hodgkin lymphoma. TCRdb's copy holds only in-frame clones and misses some; the assay was immunoSEQ multiplex PCR. The sample holds over 80,000 clones; around 90% are singletons and the top ten take 2.5% to 3%. Here the sequenced sample was peripheral blood mononuclear cells (PBMCs), taken at baseline. The receptors derive from a human donor with classical Hodgkin lymphoma. CDR3s include the opening cysteine and the closing phenylalanine or tryptophan. The order of the fields is J gene, V gene, clone size, CDR3 protein. Clone size is not always given. Where it is, it says once, few, many or a class for expanded clones.

j_call: TRBJ1-2
v_call: TRBV27
clone_size: -
cdr3_aa: CANSATGDNYGYTF

j_call: TRBJ2-5
v_call: TRBV4-2
clone_size: -
cdr3_aa: CASSRGGGQETQYF

j_call: TRBJ1-5
v_call: TRBV10-2
clone_size: -
cdr3_aa: CASKGTGLGQPQHF

j_call: TRBJ1-1
v_call: TRBV2
clone_size: -
cdr3_aa: CASSPGLGLESNTEAFF

j_call: TRBJ2-1
v_call: TRBV6-5
clone_size: -
cdr3_aa: CASSYSSPGSYNEQFF

j_call: TRBJ1-6
v_call: TRBV29-1
clone_size: -
cdr3_aa: CSVDSDGGLHF

j_call: TRBJ1-3
v_call: TRBV5-1
clone_size: -
cdr3_aa: CASSLHPLSGNTIYF

j_call: TRBJ2-7
v_call: TRBV19
clone_size: -
cdr3_aa: CATSIPGGSYEQYF

j_call: TRBJ1-2
v_call: TRBV5-1
clone_size: -
cdr3_aa: CASRPKPGTAVYGYTF

j_call: TRBJ1-2
v_call: TRBV6-6
clone_size: -
cdr3_aa: CASRSRGDGYGYTF

j_call: TRBJ1-5
v_call: TRBV6-5
clone_size: -
cdr3_aa: CASHQGQAFGQPQHF

j_call: TRBJ2-7
v_call: TRBV6-1
clone_size: -
cdr3_aa: CASSDWWGRDGDEQYF

j_call: TRBJ2-7
v_call: TRBV7-8
clone_size: -
cdr3_aa: CASSLTRQGSEQYF

j_call: TRBJ1-2
v_call: TRBV18
clone_size: -
cdr3_aa: CASSPDGGRFYGYTF

j_call: TRBJ1-5
v_call: TRBV6-1
clone_size: -
cdr3_aa: CASSAGTGASQPQHF

j_call: TRBJ1-2
v_call: TRBV19
clone_size: few
cdr3_aa: CASSPSTGGESYGYTF

j_call: TRBJ2-7
v_call: TRBV27
clone_size: once
cdr3_aa: CASSLFLRQGGSPYEQYF

j_call: TRBJ2-3
v_call: TRBV27
clone_size: -
cdr3_aa: CASSLRGTSGSTDTQYF

j_call: TRBJ2-7
v_call: TRBV25-1
clone_size: -
cdr3_aa: CASSEYGTYEQYF

j_call: TRBJ1-1
v_call: TRBV5-8
clone_size: -
cdr3_aa: CASSFLVSNTEAFF

j_call: TRBJ1-4
v_call: TRBV5-1
clone_size: -
cdr3_aa: CASTRGGADEKLFF